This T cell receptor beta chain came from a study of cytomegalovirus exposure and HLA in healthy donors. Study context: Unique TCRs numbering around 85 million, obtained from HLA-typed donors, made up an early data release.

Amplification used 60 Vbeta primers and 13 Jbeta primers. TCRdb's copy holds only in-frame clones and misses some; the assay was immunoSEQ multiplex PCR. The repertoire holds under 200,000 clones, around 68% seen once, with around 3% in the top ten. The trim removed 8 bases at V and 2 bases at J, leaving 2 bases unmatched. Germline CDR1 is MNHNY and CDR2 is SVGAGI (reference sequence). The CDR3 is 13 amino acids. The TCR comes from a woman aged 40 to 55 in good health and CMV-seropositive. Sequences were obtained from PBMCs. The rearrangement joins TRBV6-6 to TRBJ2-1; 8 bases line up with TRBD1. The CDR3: CASGTGTYNEQFF. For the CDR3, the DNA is TGTGCCAGCGGGACAGGCACCTACAATGAGCAGTTCTTC.